The rows below give T cell receptor beta chains drawn from one sample of a study of shared T cell receptors in the human thymus. Repertoires were generated with immunoSEQ multiplex PCR, while TCRdb's copy carries only in-frame clones and drops some. The table lists some 660,000 clones, around 87% of them singletons, with about 0.0094% in the top ten. In addition, the sample was reused for a study of human thymus T cells.

What was sequenced was thymocytes. Every receptor here comes from a boy under two years old with a congenital heart defect. Both conserved end residues are part of each CDR3. The order of the fields is J gene, V gene, D gene, clone size, CDR3 protein, CDR3 DNA. The D gene is left open where the match is weak. For some rows the clone size is stated as once, few or many, or as a class when expanded; others skip it.

j_call: TRBJ1-2
v_call: TRBV5-6
d_call: .
clone_size: few
cdr3_aa: CASRPQGHNYGYTF
cdr3_nt: TGTGCCAGCAGACCCCAGGGGCATAACTATGGCTACACCTTC

j_call: TRBJ1-3
v_call: TRBV7-6
d_call: .
clone_size: .
cdr3_aa: CASSPRDMAGNTIYF
cdr3_nt: TGTGCCAGCAGCCCCCGGGACATGGCTGGAAACACCATATATTTT

j_call: TRBJ2-5
v_call: TRBV7-5
d_call: .
clone_size: .
cdr3_aa: CVRSLAGQGMQETQYF
cdr3_nt: TGTGTCAGAAGCTTAGCGGGACAGGGGATGCAAGAGACCCAGTACTTC

j_call: TRBJ1-5
v_call: TRBV4-3
d_call: .
clone_size: .
cdr3_aa: CASSQNTGGQPQHF
cdr3_nt: TGCGCCAGCAGCCAGAACACGGGGGGTCAGCCCCAGCATTTT

j_call: TRBJ2-3
v_call: TRBV25-1
d_call: TRBD2
clone_size: .
cdr3_aa: CASSERLAGGPSTQYF
cdr3_nt: TGTGCCAGCAGTGAACGACTAGCGGGGGGGCCGAGTACGCAGTATTTT

j_call: TRBJ1-5
v_call: TRBV28
d_call: TRBD1
clone_size: .
cdr3_aa: CASSLPRTGKQPQHF
cdr3_nt: TGTGCCAGCAGCCTACCCCGGACAGGGAAGCAGCCCCAGCATTTT

j_call: TRBJ2-2
v_call: TRBV15
d_call: TRBD1
clone_size: .
cdr3_aa: CATSGTRDRGRSNTGELFF
cdr3_nt: TGTGCCACCAGCGGCACCCGGGACAGGGGGAGATCGAACACCGGGGAGCTGTTTTTT

j_call: TRBJ2-7
v_call: TRBV12-2
d_call: .
clone_size: .
cdr3_aa: CASRNKPGQGFYEQYF
cdr3_nt: TGTGCAAGTCGCAACAAGCCGGGACAGGGCTTCTACGAGCAGTACTTC

j_call: TRBJ2-1
v_call: TRBV5-4
d_call: TRBD2
clone_size: few
cdr3_aa: CASSLFQGGVNEQFF
cdr3_nt: TGTGCCAGCAGCTTGTTTCAGGGAGGGGTCAATGAGCAGTTCTTC

j_call: TRBJ1-4
v_call: TRBV9
d_call: .
clone_size: .
cdr3_aa: CASSVELGFVLLGGGDEKLFF
cdr3_nt: TGTGCCAGCAGCGTAGAACTGGGTTTTGTTCTGTTGGGTGGGGGGGATGAAAAACTGTTTTTT

j_call: TRBJ1-1
v_call: TRBV28
d_call: TRBD1
clone_size: .
cdr3_aa: CASSYRRGTMNTEAFF
cdr3_nt: TGTGCCAGCAGTTACCGCAGGGGGACCATGAACACTGAAGCTTTCTTT

j_call: TRBJ1-3
v_call: TRBV28
d_call: .
clone_size: .
cdr3_aa: CASISPEGSGNTIYF
cdr3_nt: TGTGCCAGCATCTCCCCGGAGGGCTCTGGAAACACCATATATTTT

j_call: TRBJ2-5
v_call: TRBV6-1
d_call: TRBD2
clone_size: once
cdr3_aa: CASAAGGPGETQYF
cdr3_nt: TGTGCCAGCGCAGCGGGGGGGCCGGGGGAGACCCAGTACTTC

j_call: TRBJ1-1
v_call: TRBV6-1
d_call: .
clone_size: once
cdr3_aa: CASSEGGLMAFF
cdr3_nt: TGTGCCAGCAGTGAGGGGGGGCTAATGGCTTTCTTT

j_call: TRBJ2-2
v_call: TRBV4-3
d_call: .
clone_size: .
cdr3_aa: CASSPANGQSNTGELFF
cdr3_nt: TGCGCCAGCAGCCCGGCGAATGGACAATCGAACACCGGGGAGCTGTTTTTT

j_call: TRBJ1-1
v_call: TRBV7-2
d_call: TRBD1
clone_size: .
cdr3_aa: CASSQQGAGGDTEAFF
cdr3_nt: TGTGCCAGCAGCCAGCAGGGGGCAGGGGGGGACACTGAAGCTTTCTTT

j_call: TRBJ2-7
v_call: TRBV27
d_call: TRBD1
clone_size: .
cdr3_aa: CASSLVGQGAPYEQYF
cdr3_nt: TGTGCCAGCAGTTTAGTCGGACAGGGAGCCCCCTACGAGCAGTACTTC

j_call: TRBJ2-3
v_call: TRBV4-1
d_call: TRBD2
clone_size: .
cdr3_aa: CASSHTSGGKPYTQYF
cdr3_nt: TGCGCCAGCAGCCACACCTCGGGGGGGAAACCCTATACGCAGTATTTT

j_call: TRBJ2-1
v_call: TRBV4-1
d_call: TRBD2
clone_size: once
cdr3_aa: CASSQDRTSGRANEQFF
cdr3_nt: TGCGCCAGCAGCCAAGATCGGACTAGCGGGAGGGCCAATGAGCAGTTCTTC

j_call: TRBJ1-5
v_call: TRBV15
d_call: .
clone_size: .
cdr3_aa: CATSRDRGGWQPQHF
cdr3_nt: TGTGCCACCAGCAGAGATCGCGGAGGGTGGCAGCCCCAGCATTTT

j_call: TRBJ2-1
v_call: TRBV28
d_call: TRBD2
clone_size: .
cdr3_aa: CASSPRLARGPSYNEQFF
cdr3_nt: TGTGCCAGCAGTCCTCGACTAGCGAGGGGCCCCTCCTACAATGAGCAGTTCTTC

j_call: TRBJ1-1
v_call: TRBV30
d_call: .
clone_size: .
cdr3_aa: CAWSVAVVNTEAFF
cdr3_nt: TGTGCCTGGAGTGTCGCAGTGGTGAACACTGAAGCTTTCTTT

j_call: TRBJ2-7
v_call: TRBV5-6
d_call: TRBD2
clone_size: .
cdr3_aa: CASSFLAEQNTGRYEQYF
cdr3_nt: TGTGCCAGCAGCTTTCTAGCGGAACAAAATACTGGGCGTTACGAGCAGTACTTC

j_call: TRBJ2-7
v_call: TRBV7-2
d_call: .
clone_size: .
cdr3_aa: CASSLVGDSSYEQYF
cdr3_nt: TGTGCCAGCAGCCTTGTAGGGGATAGCTCCTACGAGCAGTACTTC

j_call: TRBJ2-2
v_call: TRBV28
d_call: TRBD1
clone_size: few
cdr3_aa: CASRKFSRTGQTGELFF
cdr3_nt: TGTGCCAGCAGAAAGTTTAGCCGGACAGGGCAAACCGGGGAGCTGTTTTTT

j_call: TRBJ2-3
v_call: TRBV5-4
d_call: TRBD2
clone_size: .
cdr3_aa: CASSLTSGSTDTQYF
cdr3_nt: TGTGCCAGCAGCTTGACTAGCGGAAGCACAGATACGCAGTATTTT

j_call: TRBJ2-1
v_call: TRBV18
d_call: .
clone_size: .
cdr3_aa: CASSMSSYNEQFF
cdr3_nt: TGTGCCAGCTCAATGAGCTCCTACAATGAGCAGTTCTTC

j_call: TRBJ1-6
v_call: TRBV6-6
d_call: .
clone_size: .
cdr3_aa: CASSSRTLPRISPLHF
cdr3_nt: TGTGCCAGCAGTTCGCGGACACTCCCCCGGATTTCACCCCTCCACTTT

j_call: TRBJ2-2
v_call: TRBV18
d_call: TRBD1
clone_size: .
cdr3_aa: CASSPPGQVGELFF
cdr3_nt: TGTGCCAGCTCACCACCGGGACAGGTCGGGGAGCTGTTTTTT

j_call: TRBJ2-3
v_call: TRBV27
d_call: .
clone_size: once
cdr3_aa: CASSLRRVIDTQYF
cdr3_nt: TGTGCCAGCAGTTTAAGGCGGGTCATAGATACGCAGTATTTT

j_call: TRBJ2-7
v_call: TRBV7-2
d_call: TRBD2
clone_size: .
cdr3_aa: CASSLGMRESPHEQYF
cdr3_nt: TGTGCCAGCAGCTTAGGGATGCGGGAGTCGCCTCACGAGCAGTACTTC

j_call: TRBJ1-1
v_call: TRBV28
d_call: .
clone_size: few
cdr3_aa: CASRTRRVRLMNTEAFF
cdr3_nt: TGTGCCAGCCGAACCCGGAGGGTTAGGCTAATGAACACTGAAGCTTTCTTT

j_call: TRBJ1-2
v_call: TRBV4-3
d_call: .
clone_size: .
cdr3_aa: CASSQDGADVRTGYTF
cdr3_nt: TGCGCCAGCAGCCAAGATGGGGCAGATGTCCGTACCGGCTACACCTTC

j_call: TRBJ2-1
v_call: TRBV27
d_call: .
clone_size: .
cdr3_aa: CASSPPAGSYNEQFF
cdr3_nt: TGTGCCAGCAGCCCGCCCGCGGGGTCCTACAATGAGCAGTTCTTC

j_call: TRBJ2-1
v_call: TRBV19
d_call: TRBD2
clone_size: .
cdr3_aa: CASSVRTSGGSGNEQFF
cdr3_nt: TGTGCCAGTAGTGTAAGGACTAGCGGGGGGTCGGGCAATGAGCAGTTCTTC

j_call: TRBJ2-2
v_call: TRBV6-5
d_call: .
clone_size: .
cdr3_aa: CASSYSGLTNTGELFF
cdr3_nt: TGTGCCAGCAGTTACTCTGGACTAACGAACACCGGGGAGCTGTTTTTT

j_call: TRBJ2-2
v_call: TRBV4-2
d_call: TRBD2
clone_size: .
cdr3_aa: CASSQVLAAGELFF
cdr3_nt: TGTGCCAGCAGCCAGGTACTAGCGGCCGGGGAGCTGTTTTTT

j_call: TRBJ1-3
v_call: TRBV14
d_call: .
clone_size: .
cdr3_aa: CASSGTPGNTIYF
cdr3_nt: TGTGCCAGCAGCGGGACACCTGGAAACACCATATATTTT

j_call: TRBJ1-1
v_call: TRBV11-1
d_call: .
clone_size: .
cdr3_aa: CASMSVRENTEAFF
cdr3_nt: TGTGCCAGCATGAGCGTCAGGGAGAACACTGAAGCTTTCTTT

j_call: TRBJ2-3
v_call: TRBV4-1
d_call: TRBD2
clone_size: few
cdr3_aa: CASSQEFTSGVTDTQYF
cdr3_nt: TGCGCCAGCAGCCAAGAGTTTACTAGCGGGGTCACAGATACGCAGTATTTT

j_call: TRBJ1-1
v_call: TRBV5-4
d_call: .
clone_size: .
cdr3_aa: CVSSLWGDTEAFF
cdr3_nt: TGTGTCAGCTCCCTGTGGGGGGACACTGAAGCTTTCTTT